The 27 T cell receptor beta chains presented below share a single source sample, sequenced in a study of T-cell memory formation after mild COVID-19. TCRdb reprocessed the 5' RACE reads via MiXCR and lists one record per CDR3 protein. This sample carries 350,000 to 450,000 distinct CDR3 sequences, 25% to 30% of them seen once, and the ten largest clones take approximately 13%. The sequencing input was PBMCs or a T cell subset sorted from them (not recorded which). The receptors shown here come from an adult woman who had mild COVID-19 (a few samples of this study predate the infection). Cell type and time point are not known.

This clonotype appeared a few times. The CDR3 sequence: CASSPDSAFYNEQFF. The CDR3 DNA follows: TGCGCCAGCAGCCCCGACAGCGCGTTCTACAATGAGCAGTTCTTC. The chain is built from TRBV5-1 and TRBJ2-1, with a tentative D call TRBD1 (5 bases). Germline CDR1 SGHRS, CDR2 YFSETQ. The V end was cut by 4 bases, the J end by 3 bases, with 14 bases between. The CDR3 spans 15 residues.

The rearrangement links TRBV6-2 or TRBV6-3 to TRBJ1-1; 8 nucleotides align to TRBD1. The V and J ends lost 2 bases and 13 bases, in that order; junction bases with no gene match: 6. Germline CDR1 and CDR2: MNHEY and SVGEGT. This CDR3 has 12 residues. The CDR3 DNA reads TGTGCCAGCAGTTACCGGACAGGGAGTGTTTTCTTT. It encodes CASSYRTGSVFF.

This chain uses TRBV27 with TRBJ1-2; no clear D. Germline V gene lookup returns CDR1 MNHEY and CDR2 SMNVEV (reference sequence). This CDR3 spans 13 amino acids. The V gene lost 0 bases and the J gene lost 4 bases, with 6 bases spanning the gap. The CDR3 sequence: CASSLSDGYGYTF. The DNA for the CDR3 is TGTGCCAGCAGTTTATCTGACGGCTATGGCTACACCTTC.

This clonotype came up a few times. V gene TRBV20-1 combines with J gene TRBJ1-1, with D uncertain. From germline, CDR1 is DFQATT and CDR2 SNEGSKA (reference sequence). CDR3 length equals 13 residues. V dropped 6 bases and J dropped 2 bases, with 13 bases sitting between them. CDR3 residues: CSARTDFNTEAFF. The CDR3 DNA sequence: TGCAGTGCAAGAACAGATTTCAACACTGAAGCTTTCTTT.

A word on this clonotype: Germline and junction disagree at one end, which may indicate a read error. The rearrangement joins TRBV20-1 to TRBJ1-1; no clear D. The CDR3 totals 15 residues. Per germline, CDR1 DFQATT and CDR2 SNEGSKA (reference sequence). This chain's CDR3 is CCARDQEGMNTEAFF. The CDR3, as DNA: TGCTGTGCTAGAGATCAGGAGGGAATGAACACTGAAGCTTTCTTT.

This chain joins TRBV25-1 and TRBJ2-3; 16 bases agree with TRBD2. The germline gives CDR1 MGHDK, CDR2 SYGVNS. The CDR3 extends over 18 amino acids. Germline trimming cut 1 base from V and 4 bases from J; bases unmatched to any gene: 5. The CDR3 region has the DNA TGTGCCAGCAGTGAATTAAAGGGACTAGCGGGGGGGGCAGATACGCAGTATTTT. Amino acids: CASSELKGLAGGADTQYF.

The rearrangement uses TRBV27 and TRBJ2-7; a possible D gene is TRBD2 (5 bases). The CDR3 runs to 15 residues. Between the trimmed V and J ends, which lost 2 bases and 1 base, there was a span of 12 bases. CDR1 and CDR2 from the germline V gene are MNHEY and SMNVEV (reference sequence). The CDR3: CASSLSLLGSYEQYF. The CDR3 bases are TGTGCCAGCAGTTTAAGTTTACTAGGTTCCTACGAGCAGTACTTC.

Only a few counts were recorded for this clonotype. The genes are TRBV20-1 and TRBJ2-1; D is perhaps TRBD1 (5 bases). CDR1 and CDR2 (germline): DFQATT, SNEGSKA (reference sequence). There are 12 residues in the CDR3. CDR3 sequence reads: CSAGLSYNEQFF. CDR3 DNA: TGCTCAGCAGGGCTCTCCTACAATGAGCAGTTCTTC.

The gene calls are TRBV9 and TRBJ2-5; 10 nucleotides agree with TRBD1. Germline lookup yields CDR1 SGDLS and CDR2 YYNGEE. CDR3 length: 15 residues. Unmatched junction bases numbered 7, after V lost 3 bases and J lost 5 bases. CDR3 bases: TGTGCCAGCAGCGCGGGACAGGGGCTGGTGGAGACCCAGTACTTC. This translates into CASSAGQGLVETQYF.

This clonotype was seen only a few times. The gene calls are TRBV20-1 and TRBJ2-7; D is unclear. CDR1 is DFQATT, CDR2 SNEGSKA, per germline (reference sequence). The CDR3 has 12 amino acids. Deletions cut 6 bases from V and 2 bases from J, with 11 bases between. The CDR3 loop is CSARGGTYEQYF. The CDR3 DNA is TGCAGTGCGCGCGGTGGGACCTACGAGCAGTACTTC.

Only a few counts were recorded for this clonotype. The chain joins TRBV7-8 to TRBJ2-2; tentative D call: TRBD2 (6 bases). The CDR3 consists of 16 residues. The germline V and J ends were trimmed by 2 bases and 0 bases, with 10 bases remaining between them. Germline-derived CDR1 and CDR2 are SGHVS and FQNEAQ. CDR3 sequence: CASSLFGGTNTGELFF. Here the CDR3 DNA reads TGTGCCAGCAGCTTATTTGGGGGGACGAACACCGGGGAGCTGTTTTTT.

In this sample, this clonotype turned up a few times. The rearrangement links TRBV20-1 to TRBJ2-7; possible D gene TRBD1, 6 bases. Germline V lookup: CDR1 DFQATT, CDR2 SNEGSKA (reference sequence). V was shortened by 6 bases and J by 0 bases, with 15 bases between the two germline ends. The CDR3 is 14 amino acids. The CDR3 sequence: CSAHSDSSSYEQYF. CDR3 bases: TGCAGTGCCCATTCGGACAGCAGCTCCTACGAGCAGTACTTC.

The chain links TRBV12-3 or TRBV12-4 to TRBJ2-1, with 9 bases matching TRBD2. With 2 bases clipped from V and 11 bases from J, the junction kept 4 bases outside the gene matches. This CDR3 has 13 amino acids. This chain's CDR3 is CASSLMTSGKQFF. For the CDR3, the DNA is TGTGCCAGCAGTTTAATGACTAGCGGTAAGCAGTTCTTC.

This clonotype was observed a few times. The CDR3 reads CASSPITDRDYGYTF. In DNA form, the CDR3 reads TGTGCCAGCAGCCCAATTACGGACAGAGACTATGGCTACACCTTC. The chain couples TRBV7-8 to TRBJ1-2, with D perhaps matching TRBD1 (6 bases). Per the germline V gene, CDR1 is SGHVS and CDR2 is FQNEAQ. The CDR3 runs 15 residues. V lost 5 bases, J lost 3 bases, and 16 bases lay in between.

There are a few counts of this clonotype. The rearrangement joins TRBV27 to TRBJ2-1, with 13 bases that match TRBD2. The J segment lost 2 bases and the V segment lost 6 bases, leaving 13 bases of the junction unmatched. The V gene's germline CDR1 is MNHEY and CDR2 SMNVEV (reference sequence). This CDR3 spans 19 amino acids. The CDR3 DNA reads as TGTGCCAGCAGCTGGGACGGGACTAGCGGGATAAAAGCCTACAATGAGCAGTTCTTC. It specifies CASSWDGTSGIKAYNEQFF.

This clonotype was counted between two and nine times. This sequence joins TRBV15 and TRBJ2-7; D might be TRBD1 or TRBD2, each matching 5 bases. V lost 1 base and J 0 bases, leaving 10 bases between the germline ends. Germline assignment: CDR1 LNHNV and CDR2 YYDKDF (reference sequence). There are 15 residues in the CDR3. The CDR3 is CATSRGGTTSYEQYF. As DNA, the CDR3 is TGTGCCACCAGCAGAGGAGGGACGACCTCCTACGAGCAGTACTTC.

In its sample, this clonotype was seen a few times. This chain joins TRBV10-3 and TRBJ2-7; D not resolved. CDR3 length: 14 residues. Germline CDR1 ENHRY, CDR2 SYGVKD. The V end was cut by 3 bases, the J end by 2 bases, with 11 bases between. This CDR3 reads CAISDRAGAYEQYF. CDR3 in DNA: TGTGCCATCAGTGACCGGGCCGGCGCCTACGAGCAGTACTTC.

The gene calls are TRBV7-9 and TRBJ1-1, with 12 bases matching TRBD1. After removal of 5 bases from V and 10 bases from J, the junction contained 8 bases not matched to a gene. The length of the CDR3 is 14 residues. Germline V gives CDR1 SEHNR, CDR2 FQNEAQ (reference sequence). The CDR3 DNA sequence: TGTGCCAGCAGCCAACCGGGACAGGGGGCTCTAGCTTTCTTT. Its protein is CASSQPGQGALAFF.

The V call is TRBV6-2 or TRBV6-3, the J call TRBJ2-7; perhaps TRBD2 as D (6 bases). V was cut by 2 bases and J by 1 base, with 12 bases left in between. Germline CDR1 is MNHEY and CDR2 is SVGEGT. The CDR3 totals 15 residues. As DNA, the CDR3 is TGTGCCAGCAGTTACAGCGGGCTGCGATCCTACGAGCAGTACTTC. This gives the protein CASSYSGLRSYEQYF.

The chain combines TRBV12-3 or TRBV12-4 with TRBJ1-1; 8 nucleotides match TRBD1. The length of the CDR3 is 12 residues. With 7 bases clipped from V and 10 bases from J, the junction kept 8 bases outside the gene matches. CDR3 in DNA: TGTGCCAGCACCGCAGGGGGCTGGGGAGCTTTCTTT. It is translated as CASTAGGWGAFF.

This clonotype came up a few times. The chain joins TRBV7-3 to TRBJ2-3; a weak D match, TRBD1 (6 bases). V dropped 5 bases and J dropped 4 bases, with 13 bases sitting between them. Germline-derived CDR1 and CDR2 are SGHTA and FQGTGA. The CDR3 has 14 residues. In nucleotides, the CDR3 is TGTGCCAGCAGCCCAGGGGCCCGTTCAGATACGCAGTATTTT. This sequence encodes CASSPGARSDTQYF.

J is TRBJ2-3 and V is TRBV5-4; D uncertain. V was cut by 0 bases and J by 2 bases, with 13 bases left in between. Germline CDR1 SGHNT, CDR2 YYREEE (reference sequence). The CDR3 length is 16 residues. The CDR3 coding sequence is TGTGCCAGCAGCTTGGGGGCAACCATCCTCACAGATACGCAGTATTTT. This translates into CASSLGATILTDTQYF.

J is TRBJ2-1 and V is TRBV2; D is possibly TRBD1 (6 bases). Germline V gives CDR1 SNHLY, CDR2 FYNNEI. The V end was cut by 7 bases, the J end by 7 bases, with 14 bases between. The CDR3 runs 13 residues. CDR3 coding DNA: TGTGCCAGCATCAGGGGCCCGGGGAATGAGCAGTTCTTC. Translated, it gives CASIRGPGNEQFF.

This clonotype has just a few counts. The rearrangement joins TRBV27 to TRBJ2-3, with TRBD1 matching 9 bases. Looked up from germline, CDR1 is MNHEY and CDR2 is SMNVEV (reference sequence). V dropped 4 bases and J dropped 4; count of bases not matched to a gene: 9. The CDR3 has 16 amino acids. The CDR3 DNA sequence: TGTGCCAGCAGTTCGCTACCGGGACAGGGACCAGATACGCAGTATTTT. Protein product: CASSSLPGQGPDTQYF.

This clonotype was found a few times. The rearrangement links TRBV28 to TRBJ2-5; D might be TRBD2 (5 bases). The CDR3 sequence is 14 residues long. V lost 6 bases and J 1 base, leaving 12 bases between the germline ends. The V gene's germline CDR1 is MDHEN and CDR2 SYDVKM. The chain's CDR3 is CASSTTGSQETQYF. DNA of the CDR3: TGTGCCAGCAGCACGACGGGGTCCCAAGAGACCCAGTACTTC.

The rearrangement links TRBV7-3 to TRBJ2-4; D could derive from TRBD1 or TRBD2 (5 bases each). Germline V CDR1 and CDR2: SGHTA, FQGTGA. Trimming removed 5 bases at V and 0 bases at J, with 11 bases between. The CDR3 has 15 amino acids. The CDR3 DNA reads TGTGCCAGCAGCCCCACCGGGACAGCCAAAAACATTCAGTACTTC. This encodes CASSPTGTAKNIQYF.

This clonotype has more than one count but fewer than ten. Here the CDR3 DNA reads TGTGCCTGGAGTGTACCCCGACGGGGGACTTATGGCTACACCTTC. Residues: CAWSVPRRGTYGYTF. The J gene is TRBJ1-2, the V gene TRBV30; perhaps TRBD1 as D (5 bases). The CDR3 covers 15 residues. Germline V gene lookup returns CDR1 GTSNPN and CDR2 SVGIG (reference sequence). V gave up 0 bases and J gave up 5 bases, with 16 bases separating them.